This T cell receptor beta chain was observed in a study of human T cells and chemical hapten exposure. This clonotype was seen more than once but under ten times. TCRdb ran MiXCR on the RACE reads and lists one entry per CDR3 protein. The sample carries 35,000 to 45,000 distinct CDR3 sequences, 9.5% to 10% recorded once. V lost 7 bases and J 1 base, leaving 17 bases between the germline ends. This CDR3 is 14 amino acids long. Per germline, CDR1 SQVTM and CDR2 ANQGSEA. Time point denoted: patch test 2, 6 weeks after DPC sensitization. Noted treatment: therapeutic diphenylcyclopropenone sensitization with weekly scalp DPC. Total RNA was extracted from unfractionated whole blood.

The sequences come from whole blood, collected in connection with sensitization to the hapten diphenylcyclopropenone (DPC). The genes are TRBV29-1 and TRBJ2-7, with D maybe TRBD2 (6 bases). This TCR was sampled from a woman aged 25 to 39 with alopecia areata. Some clones in this sample may be carry-over from other donors' samples. The DNA of the CDR3 is TGCAGCGCTTCCGGGACTGGGTCTTCCTACGAGCAGTACTTC. Protein: CSASGTGSSYEQYF.